Listed here are 20 T cell receptor beta chains from one sample, sequenced in a study of T cell repertoires in cytomegalovirus infection. TCRdb redid the calling of the reads with MiXCR, one entry per CDR3 protein. The sample holds about 120,000 distinct CDR3 sequences, roughly a tenth seen once. These receptors have no known antigen. Sample: PBMCs, sequenced either directly or after in vitro stimulation (not recorded which). The receptors shown here come from a human donor in good health (CMV status not recorded). Some clones in this sample may be carry-over from other donors' samples.

There are a few counts of this clonotype. The V gene is TRBV2, the J gene TRBJ2-5; TRBD1 is a possible D gene (5 bases). This CDR3 is 14 amino acids long. Trimming stripped 7 bases from V and 1 base from J, with 13 bases between. CDR1 SNHLY and CDR2 FYNNEI come from the germline V gene. CDR3 nucleotides: TGTGCCAGCATCCTTTTTGGGGCCCAAGAGACCCAGTACTTC. Amino acids: CASILFGAQETQYF.

This clonotype was found a few times. This chain links TRBV2 with TRBJ1-2; 12 bases line up with TRBD1. V was clipped by 5 bases and J by 4 bases; unmatched bases: 8. The CDR3 sequence is 16 residues long. Germline values: CDR1 SNHLY, CDR2 FYNNEI. Written as DNA, the CDR3 is TGTGCCAGCAGTCCCGGGACAGGGGGCCGGGCCTATGGCTACACCTTC. Translating gives CASSPGTGGRAYGYTF.

This clonotype was counted between two and nine times. The rearrangement links TRBV2 to TRBJ1-2, with D unresolved. The CDR3 is 13 residues long. V shed 2 bases and J shed 8 bases, with 12 bases lying between them. Germline-derived CDR1 and CDR2 are SNHLY and FYNNEI. CDR3 coding DNA: TGTGCCAGCAGTGAATCCTGGGTTGGAGGCTACACCTTC. Translated: CASSESWVGGYTF.

This clonotype counts as medium-sized. The chain has TRBV7-9 and TRBJ1-1; 7 positions agree with TRBD1. The ends lost 2 bases at V and 4 bases at J; junction bases unmatched: 4. The germline CDR1 and CDR2 sequences are SEHNR and FQNEAQ (reference sequence). The CDR3 runs 14 residues. DNA of the CDR3: TGTGCCAGCAGCTTAAACTCAGGGGGCACTGAAGCTTTCTTT. Residues: CASSLNSGGTEAFF.

This clonotype was observed a few times. This chain uses TRBV5-1 with TRBJ2-5; 7 bases are a match to TRBD2. CDR1 and CDR2 from the germline V gene are SGHRS and YFSETQ. V lost 3 bases and J lost 1; bases outside the gene matches: 3. The CDR3 has 14 residues. In DNA, the CDR3 is TGCGCCAGCAGCTCTGCGGGGGTCCAAGAGACCCAGTACTTC. Its translation: CASSSAGVQETQYF.

This clonotype came up many times. The rearrangement joins TRBV6-2 or TRBV6-3 to TRBJ2-1; maybe TRBD2 (6 bases). The germline CDR1 and CDR2 sequences are MNHEY and SVGEGT. CDR3 length equals 14 residues. The germline V and J ends were trimmed by 4 bases and 5 bases, with 12 bases remaining between them. CDR3: CASSWGVSNNEQFF. In DNA form, the CDR3 reads TGTGCCAGCAGTTGGGGGGTTTCCAACAATGAGCAGTTCTTC.

This clonotype was observed a handful of times. The V gene is TRBV6-2 or TRBV6-3, the J gene TRBJ2-7, with D possibly being TRBD1 or TRBD2 (7 bases each). There are 15 residues in the CDR3. Germline V gives CDR1 MNHEY, CDR2 SVGEGT. Trimming shortened V by 4 bases and J by 2 bases, and 15 bases separated the two germline ends. CDR3 sequence: CASSSGSGGAYEQYV. The CDR3 DNA reads as TGTGCCAGCAGTTCTGGGTCAGGGGGGGCCTACGAGCAGTACGTC.

This clonotype was seen a handful of times. This chain joins TRBV20-1 and TRBJ1-1; perhaps TRBD1 as D (5 bases). Germline V CDR1 and CDR2: DFQATT, SNEGSKA (reference sequence). V lost 3 bases and J lost 1, with 12 bases in between. The CDR3 has 14 amino acids. CDR3 DNA sequence: TGCAGTGCTAGCGGGCTGCAGGGGAACACTGAAGCTTTCTTT. Amino acids: CSASGLQGNTEAFF.

This clonotype showed up many times. The V gene is TRBV5-1, the J gene TRBJ1-2; D is ambiguous. CDR3 length: 13 residues. The V and J ends lost 4 bases and 6 bases respectively, with 13 bases between them. Per the germline V gene, CDR1 is SGHRS and CDR2 is YFSETQ. This CDR3 is CASSGAVLDGYTF. In nucleotides, the CDR3 is TGCGCCAGCAGCGGCGCGGTCCTGGATGGCTACACCTTC.

The rearrangement links TRBV12-3 or TRBV12-4 to TRBJ1-2; D remains ambiguous. With 6 bases removed from V and 8 bases from J, the gap between germline ends came to 10 bases. This CDR3 comprises 11 residues. The CDR3 protein is CASRDLEGYTF. The DNA of the CDR3 is TGTGCCAGCAGGGACCTGGAGGGCTACACCTTC.

This clonotype occurred many times. This rearrangement joins TRBV23-1 to TRBJ1-4; 7 nucleotides match TRBD1. TRBV23-1 qualifies as an ORF whose function is uncertain. The CDR3 contains 19 residues. The junction had 15 bases not matched to a gene; V was cut back by 2 bases and J by 3 bases. In DNA, the CDR3 is TGCGCCAGCAGTCAAACCGGTAGGACAGGCCAACGGGCTAATGAAAAACTGTTTTTT. Its protein is CASSQTGRTGQRANEKLFF.

Many counts were recorded for this clonotype. The chain links TRBV7-9 to TRBJ1-5; a weak D match, TRBD1 (5 bases). The CDR3 length is 13 residues. V shed 6 bases and J shed 7 bases, with 13 bases lying between them. Germline-derived CDR1 and CDR2 are SEHNR and FQNEAQ (reference sequence). In DNA, the CDR3 is TGTGCCAGCAGTTCATCGGGGGAACAGCCCCAGCATTTT. It yields the protein CASSSSGEQPQHF.

On this clonotype itself: Just one base apart from a much larger clone, this may be a read error. This chain connects TRBV7-9 to TRBJ1-2, with TRBD1 matching over 9 bases. From germline, CDR1 is SEHNR and CDR2 FQNEAQ (reference sequence). V shed 3 bases, J shed 9 bases, and the junction held 8 bases outside the gene matches. This CDR3 is built from 14 residues. The CDR3 DNA reads TGTGCCAGCAGCTTTGGACAGGGGTCGCATAGCTACACCTTC. This translates into CASSFGQGSHSYTF.

In this sample, this clonotype turned up many times. The rearrangement uses TRBV28 and TRBJ2-1; D is unresolved. From germline, CDR1 is MDHEN and CDR2 SYDVKM. The CDR3 sequence is 12 residues long. Trimming stripped 8 bases from V and 4 bases from J, with 9 bases between. CDR3 loop: CASEREYNEQFF. CDR3 DNA: TGTGCCAGCGAAAGAGAATACAATGAGCAGTTCTTC.

This clonotype was seen at least ten times. The chain employs TRBV19 and TRBJ1-1, with D perhaps TRBD1 (5 bases). The V end lost 5 bases, the J end lost 6 bases, and 13 bases lay between the germline ends. Germline V gene lookup returns CDR1 LNHDA and CDR2 SQIVND (reference sequence). There are 13 residues in the CDR3. The CDR3 loop is CASSGGTSAEAFF. The CDR3 coding sequence is TGTGCCAGTAGTGGGGGGACGTCGGCTGAAGCTTTCTTT.

This clonotype came up many times. V usage is TRBV4-1 and J usage is TRBJ2-2, with a tentative D call TRBD2 (5 bases). The CDR3 has 18 residues. V lost 3 bases and J 1 base, leaving 18 bases between the germline ends. Per germline, CDR1 MGHRA and CDR2 YSYEKL. The CDR3 nucleotides read TGCGCCAGCAGCCAGGCCAATCTAGCACTTAAGAACACCGGGGAGCTGTTTTTT. Its protein product is CASSQANLALKNTGELFF.

The chain employs TRBV6-1 and TRBJ1-5; 8 bases map to TRBD1. With V trimmed by 3 bases and J by 6 bases, 7 bases remained unmatched. Germline CDR1 is MNHNS and CDR2 is SASEGT. The CDR3 totals 15 residues. The CDR3 DNA sequence: TGTGCCAGCAGTGATCGGACAGGGTTTATTCAGCCCCAGCATTTT. Its protein product is CASSDRTGFIQPQHF.

This clonotype was seen repeatedly, ten times or more. The chain uses TRBV7-2 and TRBJ2-3, with D possibly being TRBD2 (5 bases). Germline V CDR1 and CDR2: SGHTA, FQGNSA. This CDR3 has 16 amino acids. Trimming removed 5 bases from V and 3 bases from J, with 18 bases in between. CDR3 DNA: TGTGCCAGCAGCCCCCCCGGCATCGGGAAGACAGATACGCAGTATTTT. It codes for CASSPPGIGKTDTQYF.

This clonotype was picked up many times. V is TRBV7-2 and J is TRBJ1-2; 9 bases are shared with TRBD1. Trimming took 4 bases from V and 7 from J; bases not matched to a gene: 4. Germline CDR1 is SGHTA and CDR2 is FQGNSA. The CDR3 loop spans 13 amino acids. CDR3 sequence (DNA): TGTGCCAGCAGCTCGGGACAGGGAGGTGGCTACACCTTC. The encoded protein is CASSSGQGGGYTF.

The sample holds many counts of this clonotype. The chain has TRBV7-8 and TRBJ2-1; D remains ambiguous. The CDR3 has 14 residues. V was clipped by 1 base and J by 0 bases, with 4 bases between them. The germline V gene encodes CDR1 SGHVS and CDR2 FQNEAQ. CDR3 loop: CASSLDSSYNEQFF. The CDR3 DNA sequence: TGTGCCAGCAGCTTAGACAGCTCCTACAATGAGCAGTTCTTC. The full variable domain, in which reference TRBV7-8 and TRBJ2-1 provide the parts outside the CDR3, is GAGVSQSPRYKVAKRGQDVALRCDPISGHVSLFWYQQALGQGPEFLTYFQNEAQLDKSGLPSDRFFAERPEGSVSTLKIQRTQQEDSAVYLCASSLDSSYNEQFFGPGTRLTVL.